The 13 T cell receptor beta chains reported below all come from one sample, sequenced in a study of early T cells in non-severe SARS-CoV-2 infection. From the 5' RACE reads, TCRdb called clonotypes with MiXCR, one entry per CDR3 protein. The sample includes some 52,000 distinct CDR3 sequences, 6.5% to 9% of them seen just once. Material: whole blood. The source is an adult who was a healthcare worker with PCR-confirmed SARS-CoV-2 infection or an uninfected control (not recorded which).

This clonotype was counted ten times or more. This sequence joins TRBV11-2 and TRBJ1-2; maybe TRBD1 (6 bases). The germline V gene encodes CDR1 SGHAT and CDR2 FQNNGV. Trimming took off 5 bases at V and 0 bases at J, with 13 bases between the two ends. This CDR3 region has 15 residues. CDR3 nucleotide sequence: TGTGCCAGCAGCCCCGAGACAGGCTCTAACTATGGCTACACCTTC. Translating it yields CASSPETGSNYGYTF.

This clonotype has at least ten counts. The chain employs TRBV29-1 and TRBJ1-4; a possible D gene is TRBD1 (5 bases). This CDR3 comprises 13 residues. Germline V gene sequence: CDR1 SQVTM, CDR2 ANQGSEA. Deletions cut 3 bases from V and 9 bases from J, with 14 bases between. CDR3 amino acids: CSVERGVGKKLFF. The CDR3 DNA is TGCAGCGTTGAGAGGGGCGTTGGTAAAAAACTGTTTTTT.

The rearrangement links TRBV25-1 to TRBJ1-1; TRBD1 matches at 8 bases. With 4 bases clipped from V and 4 bases from J, the junction kept 11 bases outside the gene matches. CDR3 length: 16 amino acids. Germline loops: CDR1 MGHDK, CDR2 SYGVNS. CDR3 residues: CASSAPGGRVVTEAFF. The CDR3 nucleotides read TGTGCCAGCAGTGCTCCAGGGGGCCGGGTGGTCACTGAAGCTTTCTTT.

There are many counts of this clonotype. CDR3 loop: CSVEYRGNEQFF. The CDR3 bases are TGCAGCGTTGAATACAGGGGCAATGAGCAGTTCTTC. The chain recombines TRBV29-1 with TRBJ2-1; 7 bases map to TRBD1. Germline lookup yields CDR1 SQVTM and CDR2 ANQGSEA. V was pared by 2 bases and J by 6 bases, with 1 base of the junction left unmatched. The CDR3 is 12 amino acids.

The rearrangement uses TRBV27 and TRBJ2-3, with D perhaps matching TRBD1 (6 bases). The CDR3 has 23 amino acids. From germline, CDR1 is MNHEY and CDR2 SMNVEV (reference sequence). Deletions cut 3 bases from V and 2 bases from J, with 36 bases between. In nucleotides, the CDR3 is TGTGCCAGCAGTTTCCACGCCGGGACATCCCCATCGGGTGCTCCGGGTCCCACAGATACGCAGTATTTT. Residues: CASSFHAGTSPSGAPGPTDTQYF.

There are many counts of this clonotype. The chain couples TRBV14 to TRBJ1-4, with D possibly TRBD1 on 5 matching bases. Trimming stripped 3 bases from V and 8 bases from J, with 13 bases between. The CDR3 totals 14 residues. CDR1 is SGHDN, CDR2 FVKESK, per germline. This CDR3 reads CASSHGTGREKLFF. The CDR3, as DNA: TGTGCCAGCAGCCATGGTACAGGAAGAGAAAAACTGTTTTTT.

This clonotype was recorded many times. V gene TRBV6-6 combines with J gene TRBJ1-5, with D unclear. V was pared by 6 bases and J by 5 bases, with 14 bases between. This CDR3 comprises 14 residues. Looked up from germline, CDR1 is MNHNY and CDR2 is SVGAGI (reference sequence). For the CDR3, the DNA is TGTGCCAGCAGGCCACCACAGCGAGATCAGCCCCAGCATTTT. Translation gives CASRPPQRDQPQHF.

This clonotype was detected many times. The gene calls are TRBV6-5 and TRBJ2-1; 12 nucleotides match TRBD2. From germline, CDR1 is MNHEY and CDR2 SVGAGI. Losses at the gene ends were 6 bases for V and 1 base for J; bases not matched to a gene: 10. The CDR3 is 18 amino acids. CDR3 sequence: CASSLTSGGPISYNEQFF. The CDR3 DNA sequence: TGTGCCAGCAGCCTAACTAGCGGGGGGCCAATATCCTACAATGAGCAGTTCTTC.

As concerns this clonotype: An end of the junction does not agree with germline; a read error may underlie this. This sequence joins TRBV7-6 and TRBJ2-3; D is uncertain. Germline values: CDR1 SGHVS, CDR2 FNYEAQ. The CDR3 contains 12 residues. CDR3 amino acids: CAISLAENTQYF. In DNA, the CDR3 is TGTGCCATCAGCTTGGCGGAAAATACGCAGTATTTT. Combining the CDR3 with reference TRBV7-6 and TRBJ2-3 gives the whole variable domain GAGVSQSPRYKVTKRGQDVALRCDPISGHVSLYWYRQALGQGPEFLTYFNYEAQQDKSGLPNDRFSAERPEGSISTLTIQRTEQRDSAMYRCAISLAENTQYFGPGTRLTVL.

This clonotype was seen more than once but under ten times. The chain carries TRBV27 and TRBJ2-5; tentatively, D is TRBD1 (5 bases). The CDR3 has 12 residues. Germline CDR1 and CDR2: MNHEY and SMNVEV (reference sequence). V was pared by 7 bases and J by 11 bases, with 17 bases between. The chain's CDR3 is CASINNRGVQYF. CDR3 coding DNA: TGTGCCAGCATCAACAATAGGGGTGTGCAGTACTTC.

This clonotype has a handful of counts. The chain employs TRBV28 and TRBJ2-2; TRBD1 aligns across 7 bases. J lost 4 bases, V lost 5 bases, and 7 bases had no gene match. Germline lookup yields CDR1 MDHEN and CDR2 SYDVKM. The CDR3 has 15 residues. CDR3 amino acids: CASSPGQFSTGELFF. CDR3 bases: TGTGCCAGCAGTCCGGGACAGTTCTCCACCGGGGAGCTGTTTTTT. The complete variable domain, with remaining parts taken from reference TRBV28 and TRBJ2-2, reads DVKVTQSSRYLVKRTGEKVFLECVQDMDHENMFWYRQDPGLGLRLIYFSYDVKMKEKGDIPEGYSVSREKKERFSLILESASTNQTSMYLCASSPGQFSTGELFFGEGSRLTVL.

This clonotype has a handful of counts. This CDR3 is CASRPDGPHEQYF. The CDR3 nucleotides read TGTGCCAGCAGGCCCGACGGTCCCCACGAGCAGTACTTC. The chain couples TRBV7-9 to TRBJ2-7; D ambiguous. This CDR3 spans 13 amino acids. Germline loops: CDR1 SEHNR, CDR2 FQNEAQ (reference sequence). V lost 6 bases, J lost 5 bases, and 14 bases lay in between.

This clonotype was seen a few times. The V call is TRBV27, the J call TRBJ2-5; the D is unclear. CDR3 length: 13 amino acids. Trimming took off 3 bases at V and 5 bases at J, with 10 bases between the two ends. CDR1 and CDR2 from the germline V gene are MNHEY and SMNVEV (reference sequence). The CDR3 sequence: CASSFGPGETQYF. For the CDR3, the DNA is TGTGCCAGCAGTTTCGGACCCGGCGAGACCCAGTACTTC.